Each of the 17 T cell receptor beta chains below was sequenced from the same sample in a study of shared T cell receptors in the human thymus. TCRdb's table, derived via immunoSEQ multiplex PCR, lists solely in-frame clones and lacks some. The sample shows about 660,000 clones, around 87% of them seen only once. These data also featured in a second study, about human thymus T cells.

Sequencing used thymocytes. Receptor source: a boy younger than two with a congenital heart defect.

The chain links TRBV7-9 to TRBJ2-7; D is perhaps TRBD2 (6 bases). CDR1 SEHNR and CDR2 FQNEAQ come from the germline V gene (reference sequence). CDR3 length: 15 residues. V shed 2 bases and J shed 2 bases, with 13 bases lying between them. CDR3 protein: CASSLMGREAYEQYF. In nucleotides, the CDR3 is TGTGCCAGCAGCTTAATGGGCAGGGAGGCCTACGAGCAGTACTTC.

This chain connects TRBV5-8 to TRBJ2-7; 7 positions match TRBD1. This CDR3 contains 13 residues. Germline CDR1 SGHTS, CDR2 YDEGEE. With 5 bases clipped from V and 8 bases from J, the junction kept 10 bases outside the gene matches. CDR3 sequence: CASRRRDSLQQYF. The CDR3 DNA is TGTGCCAGCAGGCGCCGGGACAGCTTACAGCAGTACTTC.

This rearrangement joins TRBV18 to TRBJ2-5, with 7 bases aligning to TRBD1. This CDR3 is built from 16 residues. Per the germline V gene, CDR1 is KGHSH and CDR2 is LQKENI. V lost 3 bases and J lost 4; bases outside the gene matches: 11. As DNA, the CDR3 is TGTGCCAGCTCACCCCTTAACAGGGGTTTTGGAGAGACCCAGTACTTC. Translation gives CASSPLNRGFGETQYF.

The CDR3 DNA reads TGTGCCAGCAGTTTATGGGGGCCCGCCGACTTAGGCTACACCTTC. Protein sequence: CASSLWGPADLGYTF. V and J are TRBV28 and TRBJ1-2, with D possibly TRBD1 on 5 matching bases. Looked up from germline, CDR1 is MDHEN and CDR2 is SYDVKM. Trimming removed 0 bases at V and 8 bases at J, with 16 bases between. The CDR3 covers 15 residues.

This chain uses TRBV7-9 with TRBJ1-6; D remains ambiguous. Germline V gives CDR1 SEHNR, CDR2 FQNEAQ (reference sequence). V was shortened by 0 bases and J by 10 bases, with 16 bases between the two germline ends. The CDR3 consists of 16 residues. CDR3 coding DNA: TGTGCCAGCAGCTTAGCGCGAGGCAGTGCGGGATCACCCCTCCACTTT. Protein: CASSLARGSAGSPLHF.

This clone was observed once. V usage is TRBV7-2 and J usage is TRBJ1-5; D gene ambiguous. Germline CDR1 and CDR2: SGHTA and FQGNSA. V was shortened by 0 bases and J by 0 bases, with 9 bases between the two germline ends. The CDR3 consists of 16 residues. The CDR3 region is CASSLALRDSNQPQHF. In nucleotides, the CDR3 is TGTGCCAGCAGCTTAGCGCTCCGGGATAGCAATCAGCCCCAGCATTTT.

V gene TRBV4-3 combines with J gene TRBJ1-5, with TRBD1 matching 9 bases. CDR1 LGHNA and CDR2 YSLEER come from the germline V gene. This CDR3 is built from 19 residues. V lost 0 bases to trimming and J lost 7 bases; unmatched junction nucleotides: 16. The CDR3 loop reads CASSQDQARTGAIIQPQHF. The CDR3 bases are TGCGCCAGCAGCCAAGACCAGGCCAGGACAGGGGCCATCATACAGCCCCAGCATTTT.

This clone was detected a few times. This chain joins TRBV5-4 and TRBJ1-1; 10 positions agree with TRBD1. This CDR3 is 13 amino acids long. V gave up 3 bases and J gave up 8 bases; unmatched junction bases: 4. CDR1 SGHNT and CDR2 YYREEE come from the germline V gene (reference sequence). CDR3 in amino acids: CASSSRQGAEAFF. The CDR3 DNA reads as TGTGCCAGCAGCTCTCGACAGGGGGCCGAAGCTTTCTTT.

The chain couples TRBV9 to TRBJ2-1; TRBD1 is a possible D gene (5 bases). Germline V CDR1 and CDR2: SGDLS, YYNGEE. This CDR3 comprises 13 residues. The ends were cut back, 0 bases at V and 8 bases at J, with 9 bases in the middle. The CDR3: CASSVARVDEQFF. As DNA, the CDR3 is TGTGCCAGCAGCGTAGCCAGGGTAGATGAGCAGTTCTTC. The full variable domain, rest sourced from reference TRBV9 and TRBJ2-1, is DSGVTQTPKHLITATGQRVTLRCSPRSGDLSVYWYQQSLDQGLQFLIQYYNGEERAKGNILERFSAQQFPDLHSELNLSSLELGDSALYFCASSVARVDEQFFGPGTRLTVL.

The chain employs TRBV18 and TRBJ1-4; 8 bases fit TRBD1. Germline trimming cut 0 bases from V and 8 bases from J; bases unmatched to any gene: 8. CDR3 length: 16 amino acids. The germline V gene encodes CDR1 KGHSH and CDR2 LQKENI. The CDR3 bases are TGTGCCAGCTCACCACCCCAACAGGGGGAGTCGGAAAAACTGTTTTTT. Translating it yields CASSPPQQGESEKLFF.

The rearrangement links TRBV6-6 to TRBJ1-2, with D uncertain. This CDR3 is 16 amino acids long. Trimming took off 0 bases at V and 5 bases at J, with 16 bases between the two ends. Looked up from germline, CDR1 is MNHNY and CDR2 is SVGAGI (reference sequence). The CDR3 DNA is TGTGCCAGCAGTTACTCGAGGGCAGCGCTTTCTTATGGCTACACCTTC. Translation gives CASSYSRAALSYGYTF.

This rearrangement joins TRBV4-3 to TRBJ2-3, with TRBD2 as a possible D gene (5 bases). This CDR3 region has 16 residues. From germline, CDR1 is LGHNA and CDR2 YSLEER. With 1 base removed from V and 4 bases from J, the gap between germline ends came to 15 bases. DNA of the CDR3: TGCGCCAGCAGCCAAGCGGGCGGGCGTGTAGCAGATACGCAGTATTTT. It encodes CASSQAGGRVADTQYF.

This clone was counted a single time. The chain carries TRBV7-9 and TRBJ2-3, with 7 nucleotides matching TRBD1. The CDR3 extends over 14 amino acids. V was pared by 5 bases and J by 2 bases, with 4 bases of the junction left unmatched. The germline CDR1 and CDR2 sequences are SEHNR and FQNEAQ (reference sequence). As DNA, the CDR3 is TGTGCCAGCAGCCTGGACAGGCTCACAGATACGCAGTATTTT. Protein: CASSLDRLTDTQYF.

CDR3 sequence: CASSLAGSSREKLFF. In DNA form, the CDR3 reads TGTGCCAGCAGCTTGGCAGGGTCTTCCCGTGAAAAACTGTTTTTT. J is TRBJ1-4 and V is TRBV5-6, with D perhaps matching TRBD1 (5 bases). CDR1 and CDR2 (germline): SGHDT, YYEEEE. This CDR3 region has 15 residues. V was pared by 0 bases and J by 7 bases, with 13 bases between.

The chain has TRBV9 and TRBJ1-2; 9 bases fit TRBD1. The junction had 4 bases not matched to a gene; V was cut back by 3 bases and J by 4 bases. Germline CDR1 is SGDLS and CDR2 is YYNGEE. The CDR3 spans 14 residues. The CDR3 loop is CASSGGTGSYGYTF. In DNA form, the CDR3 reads TGTGCCAGCAGCGGAGGGACAGGGAGCTATGGCTACACCTTC.

CDR3 coding DNA: TGTGCCAGCAGCGTGGGACTAGCGGACCCTAGCTCCTACAATGAGCAGTTCTTC. It encodes CASSVGLADPSSYNEQFF. This chain links TRBV9 with TRBJ2-1; 11 nucleotides line up with TRBD2. Germline CDR1 and CDR2: SGDLS and YYNGEE. V gave up 2 bases and J gave up 0 bases; unmatched junction bases: 7. There are 18 residues in the CDR3.

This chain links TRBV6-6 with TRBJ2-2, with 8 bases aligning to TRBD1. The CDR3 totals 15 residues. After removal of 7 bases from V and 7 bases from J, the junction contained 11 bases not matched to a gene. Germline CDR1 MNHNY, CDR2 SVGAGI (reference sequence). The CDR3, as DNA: TGTGCCAGCAAGAGTGGGACAGGAGTAATCGGGGAGCTGTTTTTT. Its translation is CASKSGTGVIGELFF.